This T cell receptor (beta chain) appears in the sequencing data of a study of Graves' ophthalmopathy and Graves' hyperthyroidism listed by TCRdb under 2018. Context from the whole study: Peripheral blood was collected at initial diagnosis, before any treatment. The roughly 100 discovery patients were randomly divided into training and test sets at a 7:3 ratio. For independent validation, a separate cohort was made up of some 18 hyperthyroidism patients plus 17 patients who later progressed from hyperthyroidism to ophthalmopathy. Following sample collection, hyperthyroidism patients were given methimazole at a starting dose of 30 mg daily, and ophthalmopathy patients were given high-dose intravenous methylprednisolone. In several hyperthyroidism patients, the T-cell repertoires found in thyroid tissue were compared with those found in blood. In total, around 130 blood samples were TCR-sequenced: approximately 40 ophthalmopathy, approximately 80 hyperthyroidism and some 17 hyperthyroidism-to-ophthalmopathy patients. To explore V-J signatures that separate ophthalmopathy from hyperthyroidism, a discovery set of more than 95 patients was enrolled, consisting of about 41 with ophthalmopathy and roughly 57 with stable hyperthyroidism. The study used TCR beta repertoire signatures to distinguish Graves' ophthalmopathy from Graves' hyperthyroidism and to predict progression to ophthalmopathy. What the work shows at the level of the full study, not this receptor alone: In validation, the model predicted ophthalmopathy progression with more than 55% sensitivity and 72.22% specificity; 12 predicted patients were CT-confirmed with GO in a median of around 6 months. In cross-validation, the 13-signature model distinguished ophthalmopathy from stable hyperthyroidism with approximately 88% sensitivity and about 84% specificity, and in the test set the corresponding values were approximately 80% and 75%. Most expanded thyroid clonotypes with frequency above 0.001 were also detected in blood, suggesting blood repertoires may reflect the thyroid immune response. Sample size was not predetermined statistically, and investigators were not blinded to group allocation.

V has 0 bases trimmed and J has 1 base trimmed; junction bases matching no gene number 4. CDR1 SGHRS and CDR2 YFSETQ were looked up in the germline V gene. Counted from cysteine to phenylalanine, this CDR3 has 15 amino acids. CDR3 DNA only is kept here, 45 bases in frame from base 1. Hyperthyroidism was considered stable if no progression to ophthalmopathy occurred within 18 months of follow-up. Patients with hyperthyroidism were aged 18 to 65 years, had been newly diagnosed, and had a disease duration of less than 2 months. Patients with other autoimmune diseases, uncontrolled infections, pregnancy or lactation were excluded. Clinical symptoms, serum thyroxine, TRAb, thyroid ultrasound and orbital computed tomography formed the basis of the diagnosis. PBMCs were isolated from approximately 10 ml of fresh peripheral blood by Ficoll-Paque density gradient centrifugation. Total RNA was extracted with Trizol reagent and quality-checked on an Agilent 2100 Bioanalyzer.

Many counts were recorded for this clonotype. No cognate antigen has been identified for it. Base qualities are not at hand, and no much larger clone is one base apart. For repertoire sequencing, the TCR beta CDR3 regions were amplified from RNA transcripts. The first round was an RT-PCR using HTBI primers with the Qiagen OneStep RT-PCR kit, and this first round was followed by a second-round multiplex PCR, then size selection and purification. Sequencing of the libraries was carried out on an Illumina HiSeq2000 in paired-end mode with 100 bp reads. Per the original workflow: SOAPnuke was used to process the reads, removing any read that contained adapters or uncalled bases, had a mean Phred below 15, or lacked an exact match to the constant primer or identifier. COPE v1.2.5 was used to merge high-quality paired reads. Each unique nucleotide sequence was defined as a clonotype, and clonotypes were aligned to IMGT TRB V, D and J references with MiTCR v1.1. Only V-J combinations with frequency above 0.0001 were analysed, covering over 98% of repertoires. For each V-J combination, a TCR clonal expansion and chaos score was defined as the ratio of F50 clonal expansion to chaos observed in the TCRdist matrix. Welch's t-statistics and random forest were used to narrow the features down to 10 to 15 V-J combinations, which were then fed into a naive Bayes classifier. The similarity between thyroid and blood repertoires was quantified using the Morisita-Horn index. The public reads were quality trimmed at Q25 with fastp and then assembled into clones with MiXCR by TCRdb, keeping productive beta chains. Under each unique CDR3 protein, matching rows form one entry showing the most common genes and DNA. The V and J calls were determined by TCRdb, not by the authors. The table for this sample lists hundreds of thousands of distinct CDR3 sequences; over 20% of them were counted only once. The ten largest clones add up to roughly 3% of the sample.

The source is a woman under 30 with stable Graves' hyperthyroidism. Donor details come from another sample of the same person, matched by shared clones. Sequenced sample: peripheral blood. This chain joins TRBV5-1 to TRBJ2-7; 7 nucleotides in the junction match TRBD1. The DNA reads as follows: TGCGCCAGCAGCTTGGACCCAGGGGGTTCCTACGAGCAGTACTTC. It encodes CASSLDPGGSYEQYF.